Presented here are 25 T cell receptor beta chains from one specimen sequenced in a study of graft-versus-host responses after intestinal transplantation. These receptors' antigens are unknown. The method was immunoSEQ multiplex PCR; TCRdb's version includes in-frame clones alone and lacks a portion of them. Here the sample spans 73,000 or so clones, around 91% being singletons. The material was unstimulated CD8+ T cells sorted from spleen or lymph node cells, obtained before transplant. Source of these receptors: a human donor who was the organ donor for an intestinal transplant.

The gene calls are TRBV21-1 and TRBJ1-5; the DNA was not used to check the table's D call, TRBD1. TRBV21-1 is a pseudogene. The CDR3 runs 17 residues. The CDR3 spells CASSKFAGQGPHQPQHF. CDR3 sequence (DNA): TGTGCCAGCAGCAAATTTGCGGGACAGGGCCCTCATCAGCCCCAGCATTTT.

J is TRBJ1-4 and V is TRBV2, with D perhaps TRBD1 (6 bases). From germline, CDR1 is SNHLY and CDR2 FYNNEI. V was shortened by 9 bases and J by 0 bases, with 26 bases between the two germline ends. CDR3 size: 19 residues. CDR3 sequence reads: CASSHSRQGPPPTNEKLFF. The CDR3 bases are TGTGCCAGTAGTCACTCGCGCCAGGGGCCGCCACCAACTAATGAAAAACTGTTTTTT.

The V and J genes are TRBV21-1 and TRBJ2-7; TRBD1, the table's D call, was not compared with the DNA. TRBV21-1 is deemed a pseudogene. The CDR3 has 14 amino acids. The CDR3 sequence: CASSKDTAPYEQYV. DNA for the CDR3: TGTGCCAGCAGCAAGGACACTGCCCCCTACGAGCAGTACGTC.

This clone was seen a single time. This CDR3 is CASSSGTSGVNEQFF. CDR3 bases: TGTGCCAGCAGTTCCGGGACTAGCGGGGTCAATGAGCAGTTCTTC. The rearrangement joins TRBV27 to TRBJ2-1; 13 nucleotides agree with TRBD2. This CDR3 region has 15 residues. V was pared by 4 bases and J by 6 bases, with 3 bases of the junction left unmatched. Germline-derived CDR1 and CDR2 are MNHEY and SMNVEV (reference sequence).

This clone showed up just once. This chain links TRBV15 with TRBJ2-1; TRBD2 matches 11 bases. V trimming: 3 bases; J trimming: 5 bases; junction bases outside the gene matches: 9. This CDR3 has 17 residues. Germline CDR1 reads LNHNV; CDR2 reads YYDKDF (reference sequence). The CDR3 reads CATSSPGGTSGHNEQFF. The DNA for the CDR3 is TGTGCCACCAGCAGCCCTGGGGGGACTAGCGGCCACAATGAGCAGTTCTTC.

The rearrangement uses TRBV7-8 and TRBJ1-1; D is undetermined. V lost 3 bases, J lost 4 bases, and 3 bases lay in between. Germline assignment: CDR1 SGHVS and CDR2 FQNEAQ. The CDR3 contains 11 residues. The chain's CDR3 is CASSFGTEAFF. CDR3 nucleotides: TGTGCCAGCAGCTTCGGCACTGAAGCTTTCTTT. Complete variable domain (other parts from reference TRBV7-8 and TRBJ1-1): GAGVSQSPRYKVAKRGQDVALRCDPISGHVSLFWYQQALGQGPEFLTYFQNEAQLDKSGLPSDRFFAERPEGSVSTLKIQRTQQEDSAVYLCASSFGTEAFFGQGTRLTVV.

This clone appeared once. The chain joins TRBV7-6 to TRBJ2-2; perhaps TRBD1 as D (5 bases). The CDR3 is 20 amino acids. V shed 3 bases and J shed 0 bases, with 23 bases lying between them. CDR1 and CDR2 from the germline V gene are SGHVS and FNYEAQ. CDR3 coding DNA: TGTGCCAGCAGCTTCCACACCGAAGTTTCGGACATATCGAACACCGGGGAGCTGTTTTTT. Amino acid sequence: CASSFHTEVSDISNTGELFF.

This chain uses TRBV29-1 with TRBJ2-1; the D is unclear. The CDR3 is 10 residues long. V was cut by 7 bases and J by 4 bases, with 5 bases left in between. Germline V gene sequence: CDR1 SQVTM, CDR2 ANQGSEA. The CDR3 spells CSGQYNEQFF. DNA of the CDR3: TGCAGCGGCCAGTACAATGAGCAGTTCTTC.

In its sample, this clone was seen a few times. The rearrangement joins TRBV28 to TRBJ1-4; D is unresolved. The CDR3 totals 14 residues. V dropped 2 bases and J dropped 8 bases, with 12 bases sitting between them. CDR1 MDHEN and CDR2 SYDVKM come from the germline V gene. This CDR3 is CASSLRSWSEKLFF. DNA for the CDR3: TGTGCCAGCAGTTTAAGGTCTTGGAGCGAAAAACTGTTTTTT.

This clone was detected once. This chain connects TRBV4-3 to TRBJ2-1; 9 bases agree with TRBD2. The length of the CDR3 is 16 residues. The V and J ends lost 0 bases and 8 bases, in that order; junction bases with no gene match: 8. Germline loops: CDR1 LGHNA, CDR2 YSLEER. For the CDR3, the DNA is TGCGCCAGCAGCCAAGATCCGGCTAGCGGGACCGATGAGCAGTTCTTC. It yields the protein CASSQDPASGTDEQFF.

The chain is built from TRBV5-6 and TRBJ2-2, with 8 bases aligning to TRBD1. CDR3 length: 17 residues. The germline V gene encodes CDR1 SGHDT and CDR2 YYEEEE. Trimming took 0 bases from V and 5 from J; bases not matched to a gene: 9. CDR3 DNA: TGTGCCAGCAGCTTGGGTTCCTGGCAGGGGGCAACCGGGGAGCTGTTTTTT. Amino acids: CASSLGSWQGATGELFF.

The chain recombines TRBV4-1 with TRBJ1-3, with 8 bases lining up with TRBD1. Germline loops: CDR1 MGHRA, CDR2 YSYEKL. V gave up 1 base and J gave up 0 bases; unmatched junction bases: 8. CDR3 size: 18 residues. DNA for the CDR3: TGCGCCAGCAGCCAAGTATTTCGGACAGGGAACTCTGGAAACACCATATATTTT. Protein: CASSQVFRTGNSGNTIYF.

The chain couples TRBV4-1 to TRBJ1-2; D unclear. The CDR3 sequence is 15 residues long. With 6 bases removed from V and 1 base from J, the gap between germline ends came to 15 bases. Germline CDR1 MGHRA, CDR2 YSYEKL. The CDR3 reads CASREIPGNNYGYTF. The CDR3, as DNA: TGCGCCAGCAGGGAAATTCCAGGAAATAACTATGGCTACACCTTC.

This sequence joins TRBV4-1 and TRBJ1-1; D gene uncertain. V dropped 5 bases and J dropped 3 bases, with 7 bases sitting between them. The CDR3 is 12 residues long. Germline assignment: CDR1 MGHRA and CDR2 YSYEKL. CDR3 DNA sequence: TGCGCCAGCAGCGGGGAGGACACTGAAGCTTTCTTT. The encoded protein is CASSGEDTEAFF.

The chain uses TRBV30 and TRBJ1-1; D is unclear. Germline CDR1 and CDR2: GTSNPN and SVGIG (reference sequence). This CDR3 comprises 12 residues. The germline V and J ends were trimmed by 4 bases and 8 bases, with 14 bases remaining between them. The CDR3 nucleotides read TGTGCCTGGATTCCCCGAGGAATAGAAGCTTTCTTT. Translation: CAWIPRGIEAFF.

The V gene is TRBV7-9, the J gene TRBJ2-1; 9 bases line up with TRBD2. The germline V gene has CDR1 SEHNR and CDR2 FQNEAQ (reference sequence). The CDR3 spans 17 residues. Trimming removed 8 bases from V and 1 base from J; junction bases left unmatched: 12. CDR3 sequence reads: CASPPSSTSGSYNEQFF. Here the CDR3 DNA reads TGTGCCAGCCCACCAAGTTCGACTAGCGGTTCCTACAATGAGCAGTTCTTC.

The chain joins TRBV6-1 to TRBJ1-1; 8 nucleotides match TRBD1. Losses at the gene ends were 7 bases for V and 0 bases for J; bases not matched to a gene: 7. Germline values: CDR1 MNHNS, CDR2 SASEGT. The length of the CDR3 is 15 residues. This CDR3 reads CASMTDRALNTEAFF. The CDR3 bases are TGTGCCAGCATGACGGACAGGGCCCTGAACACTGAAGCTTTCTTT.

This rearrangement joins TRBV6-1 to TRBJ1-2; weak D call: TRBD1 (6 bases). This CDR3 has 15 residues. The ends were cut back, 1 base at V and 4 bases at J, with 13 bases in the middle. Looked up from germline, CDR1 is MNHNS and CDR2 is SASEGT. The CDR3 DNA reads TGTGCCAGCAGTGAAGTGGGGGCTAAAGGCTATGGCTACACCTTC. Its translation: CASSEVGAKGYGYTF.

V and J are TRBV6-1 and TRBJ1-4; D unresolved. CDR1 is MNHNS, CDR2 SASEGT, per germline. This CDR3 is built from 12 residues. V lost 6 bases to trimming and J lost 6 bases, with 8 bases between them. CDR3 region: CASRRSYEKLFF. CDR3 DNA sequence: TGTGCCAGCAGAAGGAGTTATGAAAAACTGTTTTTT.

V usage is TRBV7-9 and J usage is TRBJ2-3, with TRBD2 identical over 11 bases. This CDR3 is built from 15 residues. Per germline, CDR1 SEHNR and CDR2 FQNEAQ (reference sequence). The junction had 1 base not matched to a gene; V was cut back by 4 bases and J by 1 base. The CDR3 nucleotides are TGTGCCAGCAGCTGGACTAGCGGGCGCACAGATACGCAGTATTTT. Encoded protein: CASSWTSGRTDTQYF.

The rearrangement links TRBV2 to TRBJ2-5; D possibly corresponds to TRBD1 (6 bases). The length of the CDR3 is 16 residues. Germline CDR1 is SNHLY and CDR2 is FYNNEI. The germline V and J ends were trimmed by 2 bases and 4 bases, with 17 bases remaining between them. CDR3: CASSEMGNRAGETQYF. CDR3 in DNA: TGTGCCAGCAGTGAAATGGGGAACAGGGCGGGAGAGACCCAGTACTTC.

The gene calls are TRBV28 and TRBJ2-1, with TRBD1 matching over 7 bases. With V trimmed by 3 bases and J by 7 bases, 12 bases remained unmatched. Germline-derived CDR1 and CDR2 are MDHEN and SYDVKM. This CDR3 contains 16 residues. The CDR3 region is CASSLRQTGSGNEQFF. DNA for the CDR3: TGTGCCAGCAGTTTGCGGCAGACAGGGAGTGGGAATGAGCAGTTCTTC.

The chain recombines TRBV2 with TRBJ1-5; 7 nucleotides line up with TRBD1. The germline V gene has CDR1 SNHLY and CDR2 FYNNEI. There are 16 residues in the CDR3. V trimming: 3 bases; J trimming: 3 bases; junction bases outside the gene matches: 8. The CDR3 DNA reads as TGTGCCAGCAGTGATGCTACAGGGGCCTCCAATCAGCCCCAGCATTTT. Its translation: CASSDATGASNQPQHF.

The chain joins TRBV28 to TRBJ2-3, with 11 nucleotides matching TRBD2. V was clipped by 6 bases and J by 2 bases; unmatched bases: 10. The CDR3 loop spans 17 amino acids. The V gene's germline CDR1 is MDHEN and CDR2 SYDVKM. CDR3 amino acids: CASRPTGTSGFTDTQYF. The CDR3 region has the DNA TGTGCCAGCAGACCCACGGGGACTAGCGGATTCACAGATACGCAGTATTTT. Together with reference TRBV28 and TRBJ2-3, the CDR3 gives the full variable domain: DVKVTQSSRYLVKRTGEKVFLECVQDMDHENMFWYRQDPGLGLRLIYFSYDVKMKEKGDIPEGYSVSREKKERFSLILESASTNQTSMYLCASRPTGTSGFTDTQYFGPGTRLTVL.

In its sample, this clone was seen a few times. The chain couples TRBV6-4 to TRBJ1-1; D is unclear. Germline CDR1 reads MRHNA; CDR2 reads SNTAGT. Trimming took off 2 bases at V and 2 bases at J, with 6 bases between the two ends. This CDR3 is built from 13 residues. The chain's CDR3 is CASSDRFNTEAFF. In DNA form, the CDR3 reads TGTGCCAGCAGTGACCGGTTTAACACTGAAGCTTTCTTT.